This TCR beta chain was sequenced for a study of shared clonotypes between healthy human individuals. Notes on the study in general: Richness estimates generally favored naive over memory subsets.

Per germline, CDR1 SGHNT and CDR2 YENEEA. CDR3 size: 20 residues. Trimming took 5 bases from V and 1 from J, leaving 26 bases between them. Comments on this clone: Its target is not known.

Genomic DNA (from each subset) was split evenly across several immunoSEQ plates. Assay used: immunoSEQ multiplex PCR; TCRdb lists only in-frame clones, some missing. This table holds 2.5 million or so clones, around 90% found once. Those who donated were healthy HIV-negative adults, with no recent acute infections or vaccinations reported. The receptor was isolated from a man younger than 30 in good health. Sequenced input: naive CD4+ T cells sorted from blood. Subset defined: CD45RA+ positively selected. This chain joins TRBV11-3 and TRBJ2-2; tentative D call: TRBD2 (6 bases). The CDR3 nucleotides read TGTGCCAGCAGCGGTGGCCTGGGGCGGGGTCCGGACATGAACACCGGGGAGCTGTTTTTT. This sequence encodes CASSGGLGRGPDMNTGELFF.